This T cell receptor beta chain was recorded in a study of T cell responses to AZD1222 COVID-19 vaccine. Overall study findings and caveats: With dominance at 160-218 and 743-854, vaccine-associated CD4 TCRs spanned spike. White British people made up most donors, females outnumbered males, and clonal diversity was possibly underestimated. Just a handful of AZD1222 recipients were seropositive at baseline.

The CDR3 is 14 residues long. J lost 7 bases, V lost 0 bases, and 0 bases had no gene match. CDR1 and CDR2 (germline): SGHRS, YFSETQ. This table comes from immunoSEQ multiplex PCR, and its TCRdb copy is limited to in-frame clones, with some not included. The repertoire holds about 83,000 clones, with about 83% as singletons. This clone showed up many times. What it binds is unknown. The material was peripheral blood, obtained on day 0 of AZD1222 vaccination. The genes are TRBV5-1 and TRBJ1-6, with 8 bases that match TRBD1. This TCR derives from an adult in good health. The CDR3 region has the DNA TGCGCCAGCAGCTTGGGACAGGGGAATTCACCCCTCCACTTT. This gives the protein CASSLGQGNSPLHF.